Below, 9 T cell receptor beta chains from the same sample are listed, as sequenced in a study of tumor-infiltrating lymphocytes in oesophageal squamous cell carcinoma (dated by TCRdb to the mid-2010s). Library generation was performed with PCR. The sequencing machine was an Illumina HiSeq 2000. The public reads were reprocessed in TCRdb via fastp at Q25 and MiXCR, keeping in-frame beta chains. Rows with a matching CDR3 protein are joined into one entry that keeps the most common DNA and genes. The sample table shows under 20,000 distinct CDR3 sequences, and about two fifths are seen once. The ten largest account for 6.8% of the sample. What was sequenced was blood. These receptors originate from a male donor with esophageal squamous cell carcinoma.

CDR3 in amino acids: CASSLTGGLLSYEQYF. The CDR3 DNA reads TGTGCCAGCAGCTTAACTGGGGGGCTCCTCTCCTACGAGCAGTACTTC. The chain joins TRBV7-6 to TRBJ2-5, with D perhaps assigned TRBD1 or TRBD2 (6 bases each). The J call may not be correct, given that the DNA end is closer to TRBJ2-7. The CDR3 is made up of 16 amino acids. CDR1 is SGHVS, CDR2 FNYEAQ, per germline.

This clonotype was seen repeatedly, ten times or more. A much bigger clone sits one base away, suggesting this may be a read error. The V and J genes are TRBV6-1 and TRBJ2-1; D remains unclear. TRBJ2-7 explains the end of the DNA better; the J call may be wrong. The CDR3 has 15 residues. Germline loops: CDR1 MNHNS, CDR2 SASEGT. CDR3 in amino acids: CASSDWGGSYNEQYF. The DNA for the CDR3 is TGTGCCAGCAGTGATTGGGGTGGCTCCTACAATGAGCAGTACTTC.

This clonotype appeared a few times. The CDR3 protein is CASSVEEGRPSTDTQYF. CDR3 nucleotide sequence: TGTGCCAGCAGCGTAGAGGAGGGTAGGCCTAGCACAGATACGCAGTATTTT. The rearrangement links TRBV9 to TRBJ2-3, with a tentative D call TRBD2 (6 bases). CDR3 size: 17 residues. CDR1 SGDLS and CDR2 YYNGEE come from the germline V gene. With 0 bases removed from V and 0 bases from J, the gap between germline ends came to 14 bases.

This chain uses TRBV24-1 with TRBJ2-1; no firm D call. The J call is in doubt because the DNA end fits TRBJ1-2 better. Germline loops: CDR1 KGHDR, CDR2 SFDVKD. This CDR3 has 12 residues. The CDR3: CATSDSEGGYTF. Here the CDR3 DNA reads TGTGCCACCAGTGATTCGGAGGGCGGCTACACCTTC.

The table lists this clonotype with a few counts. CDR3 residues: CASTGRGLRKAFF. CDR3 sequence (DNA): TGTGCCAGTACGGGCAGGGGGCTTCGGAAAGCTTTCTTT. The genes are TRBV19 and TRBJ1-1; 8 bases are a match to TRBD1. There are 13 residues in the CDR3. Looked up from germline, CDR1 is LNHDA and CDR2 is SQIVND (reference sequence). Trimming cost V 7 bases and J 9 bases; bases outside gene matches: 10.

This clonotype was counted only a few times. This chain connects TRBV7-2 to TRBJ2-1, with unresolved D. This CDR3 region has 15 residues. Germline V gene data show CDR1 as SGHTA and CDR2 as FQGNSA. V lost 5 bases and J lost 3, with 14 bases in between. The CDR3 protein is CASSLNTDYYNEQFF. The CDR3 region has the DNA TGTGCCAGCAGCCTAAATACAGATTACTACAATGAGCAGTTCTTC.

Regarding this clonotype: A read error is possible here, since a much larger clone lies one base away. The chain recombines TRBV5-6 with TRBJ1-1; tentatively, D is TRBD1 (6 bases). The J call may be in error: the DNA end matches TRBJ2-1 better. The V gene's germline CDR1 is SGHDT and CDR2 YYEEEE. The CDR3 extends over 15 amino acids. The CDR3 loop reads CASSLARTDKETQFF. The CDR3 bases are TGTGCCAGCAGCTTGGCCAGGACAGATAAAGAGACCCAGTTCTTC.

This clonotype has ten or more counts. Here the CDR3 reads CASSDNPTNEKLFF. The CDR3 region has the DNA TGCGCCAGCAGCGACAACCCAACTAATGAAAAACTGTTTTTT. The rearrangement links TRBV5-1 to TRBJ1-4; D is uncertain. Germline CDR1 is SGHRS and CDR2 is YFSETQ. Trimming shortened V by 4 bases and J by 0 bases, and 7 bases separated the two germline ends. This CDR3 comprises 14 residues. Variable domain in full (rest from reference TRBV5-1 and TRBJ1-4): KAGVTQTPRYLIKTRGQQVTLSCSPISGHRSVSWYQQTPGQGLQFLFEYFSETQRNKGNFPGRFSGRQFSNSRSEMNVSTLELGDSALYLCASSDNPTNEKLFFGSGTQLSVL.

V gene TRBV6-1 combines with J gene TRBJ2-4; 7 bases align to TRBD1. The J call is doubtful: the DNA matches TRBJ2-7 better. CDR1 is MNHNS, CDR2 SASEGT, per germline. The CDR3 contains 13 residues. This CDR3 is CAGKGRGYNEQYF. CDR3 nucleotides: TGTGCAGGGAAGGGCAGGGGGTATAACGAGCAGTACTTC.